This entry lists 18 T cell receptor beta chains sequenced from one sample in a study of response to subunit inactivated influenza vaccine. TCRdb re-derived calls from the RT-PCR reads in MiXCR, one entry per CDR3 protein. This table has around 710,000 distinct CDR3 sequences, approximately 13% appearing once. Sequenced here: PBMCs from blood, sampled around 15 days before vaccination. The receptors stem from a man aged 45-65 years who received an inactivated influenza vaccine.

This clonotype appeared a few times. J is TRBJ2-1 and V is TRBV7-2, with 7 nucleotides matching TRBD2. The CDR3 runs to 16 residues. V lost 6 bases to trimming and J lost 7 bases; unmatched junction nucleotides: 15. Germline V CDR1 and CDR2: SGHTA, FQGNSA. CDR3 in DNA: TGTGCCAGCAGGCTTCTTGGGGGGGTGAGAAAAAATGAGCAGTTCTTC. Its protein is CASRLLGGVRKNEQFF.

This clonotype has just a few counts. This chain joins TRBV29-1 and TRBJ2-5; D may be TRBD1 or TRBD2 (5 bases each). The CDR3 contains 12 residues. Germline CDR1 is SQVTM and CDR2 is ANQGSEA. The V and J ends lost 6 bases and 3 bases respectively, with 11 bases between them. The CDR3 loop reads CSVFRDEETQYF. CDR3 DNA: TGCAGCGTATTCCGGGACGAAGAGACCCAGTACTTC.

This clonotype was detected many times. The rearrangement uses TRBV7-2 and TRBJ1-2; D remains ambiguous. Germline lookup yields CDR1 SGHTA and CDR2 FQGNSA. Deletions cut 1 base from V and 8 bases from J, with 11 bases between. The CDR3 has 13 residues. Here the CDR3 reads CASSLGPHLGYTF. CDR3 bases: TGTGCCAGCAGCTTAGGCCCACACTTGGGCTACACCTTC.

This clonotype has just a few counts. Here the CDR3 DNA reads TGTGCCAGCAGTTTACTGGCAGGGGAGGTGAACACTGAAGCTTTCTTT. Amino acid sequence: CASSLLAGEVNTEAFF. The chain combines TRBV27 with TRBJ1-1, with D perhaps matching TRBD1 (6 bases). Germline-derived CDR1 and CDR2 are MNHEY and SMNVEV (reference sequence). Trimming stripped 2 bases from V and 0 bases from J, with 13 bases between. CDR3 length equals 16 residues.

This clonotype came up a few times. The rearrangement links TRBV11-2 to TRBJ1-1; D gene ambiguous. This CDR3 region has 14 residues. Trimming removed 5 bases from V and 1 base from J, with 11 bases in between. Per germline, CDR1 SGHAT and CDR2 FQNNGV. The CDR3 reads CASSTLLQNTEAFF. For the CDR3, the DNA is TGTGCCAGCAGCACACTGCTCCAGAACACTGAAGCTTTCTTT. Looking up the rest from reference TRBV11-2 and TRBJ1-1 gives the full variable domain: EAGVAQSPRYKIIEKRQSVAFWCNPISGHATLYWYQQILGQGPKLLIQFQNNGVVDDSQLPKDRFSAERLKGVDSTLKIQPAKLEDSAVYLCASSTLLQNTEAFFGQGTRLTVV.

This clonotype was seen only a few times. This sequence joins TRBV10-3 and TRBJ1-1; D is undetermined. Germline CDR1 is ENHRY and CDR2 is SYGVKD. The CDR3 covers 13 residues. V was trimmed by 9 bases and J by 0 bases, leaving 11 bases between them. In nucleotides, the CDR3 is TGTGCCATGCAGAATGAAATGAACACTGAAGCTTTCTTT. Encoded protein: CAMQNEMNTEAFF.

The V call is TRBV24-1, the J call TRBJ2-5; 8 bases are shared with TRBD1. The CDR3 has 16 residues. Losses at the gene ends were 9 bases for V and 2 bases for J; bases not matched to a gene: 13. Germline assignment: CDR1 KGHDR and CDR2 SFDVKD. The CDR3 protein is CATHPRTGHFQETQYF. DNA for the CDR3: TGTGCCACCCACCCTCGGACAGGGCACTTTCAAGAGACCCAGTACTTC.

The V gene is TRBV19, the J gene TRBJ2-7; D remains ambiguous. From germline, CDR1 is LNHDA and CDR2 SQIVND (reference sequence). V shed 4 bases and J shed 3 bases, with 10 bases lying between them. The CDR3 consists of 13 residues. CDR3 sequence (DNA): TGTGCCAGTAGTACGTCCTATGGCTACGAGCAGTACTTC. This gives the protein CASSTSYGYEQYF.

The rearrangement joins TRBV7-2 to TRBJ2-3, with D maybe TRBD1 (6 bases). V lost 4 bases, J lost 2 bases, and 10 bases lay in between. CDR3 size: 14 residues. Germline values: CDR1 SGHTA, CDR2 FQGNSA. The CDR3 nucleotides read TGTGCCAGCAGCTACCGGGACAACACAGATACGCAGTATTTT. This encodes CASSYRDNTDTQYF.

The chain recombines TRBV7-2 with TRBJ2-1; 8 nucleotides align to TRBD1. From germline, CDR1 is SGHTA and CDR2 FQGNSA. V lost 5 bases to trimming and J lost 3 bases; unmatched junction nucleotides: 6. The CDR3 loop spans 15 amino acids. The CDR3 sequence is CASSLDRGIYNEQFF. The CDR3 DNA is TGTGCCAGCAGCCTAGACAGGGGAATCTACAATGAGCAGTTCTTC.

The sample holds a few counts of this clonotype. The rearrangement links TRBV6-2 or TRBV6-3 to TRBJ2-4; 11 nucleotides line up with TRBD2. From germline, CDR1 is MNHEY and CDR2 SVGEGT. The J segment lost 9 bases and the V segment lost 5 bases, leaving 18 bases of the junction unmatched. The CDR3 spans 18 residues. The CDR3 region is CASSQDSLAGGFLGIQYF. CDR3 sequence (DNA): TGTGCCAGCAGTCAGGACTCCCTAGCGGGGGGATTCCTAGGCATTCAGTACTTC.

Many counts were recorded for this clonotype. This chain joins TRBV9 and TRBJ2-7, with D possibly matching TRBD2 (6 bases). The CDR3 contains 15 residues. CDR1 is SGDLS and CDR2 is YYNGEE in the germline V gene. V lost 3 bases and J lost 3, with 16 bases in between. CDR3 coding DNA: TGTGCCAGCAGCGCGGGGTCGTCCGGGGGCTACGAGCAGTACTTC. Protein product: CASSAGSSGGYEQYF.

This clonotype has more than one count but fewer than ten. The chain couples TRBV10-3 to TRBJ2-1, with 7 nucleotides matching TRBD1. The CDR3 is 13 amino acids. The germline gives CDR1 ENHRY, CDR2 SYGVKD. V was pared by 0 bases and J by 9 bases, with 2 bases of the junction left unmatched. The CDR3 region is CAISESRQGEQFF. CDR3 in DNA: TGTGCCATCAGTGAGTCCAGACAGGGTGAGCAGTTCTTC.

The sample holds a few counts of this clonotype. J is TRBJ2-7 and V is TRBV7-8, with 12 bases aligning to TRBD2. Trimming removed 3 bases from V and 3 bases from J; junction bases left unmatched: 6. CDR3 size: 16 residues. In germline, CDR1 is SGHVS, CDR2 FQNEAQ. The CDR3: CASSFGLAGTYYEQYF. The CDR3 DNA is TGTGCCAGCAGCTTCGGACTAGCGGGAACCTACTACGAGCAGTACTTC.

This chain connects TRBV12-3 or TRBV12-4 to TRBJ2-3; D possibly matches TRBD1 or TRBD2 (5 bases each). V was pared by 5 bases and J by 0 bases, with 12 bases between. The CDR3 covers 15 residues. CDR3 loop: CASSITGGSTDTQYF. CDR3 sequence (DNA): TGTGCCAGCAGTATAACAGGAGGCAGCACAGATACGCAGTATTTT.

This clonotype was counted many times. V usage is TRBV2 and J usage is TRBJ1-1, with D maybe TRBD1 (6 bases). Germline lookup yields CDR1 SNHLY and CDR2 FYNNEI. This CDR3 contains 15 residues. The V gene lost 5 bases and the J gene lost 1 base, with 14 bases spanning the gap. The CDR3 loop reads CASSFPDRPNTEAFF. The CDR3 nucleotides are TGTGCCAGCAGTTTCCCGGACAGACCGAACACTGAAGCTTTCTTT.

The chain joins TRBV20-1 to TRBJ2-5, with 8 bases aligning to TRBD1. The CDR3 runs 14 residues. Losses at the gene ends were 3 bases for V and 5 bases for J; bases not matched to a gene: 8. The germline V gene has CDR1 DFQATT and CDR2 SNEGSKA (reference sequence). CDR3: CSASVTGGPETQYF. The DNA for the CDR3 is TGCAGTGCTAGCGTTACAGGGGGTCCGGAGACCCAGTACTTC.

This clonotype showed up just a few times. This sequence joins TRBV4-2 and TRBJ2-3; D tentatively reads TRBD1 or TRBD2 (6 bases each). This CDR3 region has 18 residues. V was pared by 4 bases and J by 3 bases, with 23 bases between. From germline, CDR1 is LGHNA and CDR2 YNFKEQ. CDR3 in DNA: TGTGCCAGCAGCCCCGGAAAAGGACGGGGGCCTCGAACAGATACGCAGTATTTT. This sequence encodes CASSPGKGRGPRTDTQYF.